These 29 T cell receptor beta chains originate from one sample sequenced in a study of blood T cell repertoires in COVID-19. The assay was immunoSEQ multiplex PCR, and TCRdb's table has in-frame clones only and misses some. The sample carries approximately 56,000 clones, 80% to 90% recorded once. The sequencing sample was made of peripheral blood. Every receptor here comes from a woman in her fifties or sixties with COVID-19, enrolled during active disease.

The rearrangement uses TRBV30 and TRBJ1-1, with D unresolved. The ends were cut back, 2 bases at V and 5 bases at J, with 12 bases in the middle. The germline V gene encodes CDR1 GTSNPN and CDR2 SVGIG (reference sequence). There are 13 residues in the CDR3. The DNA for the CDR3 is TGTGCCTGGAGTAGGATTGGAGGAACTGAAGCTTTCTTT. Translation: CAWSRIGGTEAFF.

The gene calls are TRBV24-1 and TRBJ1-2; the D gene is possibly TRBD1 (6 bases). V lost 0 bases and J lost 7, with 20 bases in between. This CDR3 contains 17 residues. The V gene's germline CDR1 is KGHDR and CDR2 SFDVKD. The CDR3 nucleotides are TGTGCCACCAGTGATTTGGCCTACCAAGGGGGGGAGGGTGGCTACACCTTC. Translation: CATSDLAYQGGEGGYTF.

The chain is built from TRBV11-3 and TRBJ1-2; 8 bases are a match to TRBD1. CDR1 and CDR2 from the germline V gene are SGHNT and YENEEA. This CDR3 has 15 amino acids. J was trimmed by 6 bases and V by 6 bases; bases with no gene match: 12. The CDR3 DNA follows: TGTGCCAGCAGACCCTACTCAGAACAGGGGGATGGCTACACCTTC. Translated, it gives CASRPYSEQGDGYTF.

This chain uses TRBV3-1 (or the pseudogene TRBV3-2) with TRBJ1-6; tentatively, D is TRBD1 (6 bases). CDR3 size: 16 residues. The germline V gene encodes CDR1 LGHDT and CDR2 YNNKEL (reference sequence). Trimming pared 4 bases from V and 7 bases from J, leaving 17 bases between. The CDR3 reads CASSLPPRTANSPLHF. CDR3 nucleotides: TGTGCCAGCAGCCTACCCCCCCGGACAGCCAATTCACCCCTCCACTTT.

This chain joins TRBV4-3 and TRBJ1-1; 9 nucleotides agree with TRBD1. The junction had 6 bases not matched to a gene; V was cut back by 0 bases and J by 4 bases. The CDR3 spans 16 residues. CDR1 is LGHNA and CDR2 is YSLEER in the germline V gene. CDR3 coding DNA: TGCGCCAGCAGCCAAGATGGGGACAGGGTGGGCACTGAAGCTTTCTTT. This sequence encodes CASSQDGDRVGTEAFF.

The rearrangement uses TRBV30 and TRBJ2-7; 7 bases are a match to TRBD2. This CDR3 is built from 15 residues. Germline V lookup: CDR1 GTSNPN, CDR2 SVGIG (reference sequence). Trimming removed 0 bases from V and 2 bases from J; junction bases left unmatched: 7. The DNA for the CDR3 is TGTGCCTGGAGTGTACCGGCGGGGGAGACCTACGAGCAGTACTTC. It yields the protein CAWSVPAGETYEQYF.

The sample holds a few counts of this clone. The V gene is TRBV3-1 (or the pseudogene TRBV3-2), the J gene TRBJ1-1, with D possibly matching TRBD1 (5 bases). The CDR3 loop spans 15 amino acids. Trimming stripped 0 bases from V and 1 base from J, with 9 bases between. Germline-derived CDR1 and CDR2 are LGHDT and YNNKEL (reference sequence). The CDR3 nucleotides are TGTGCCAGCAGCCAAGATAGGGGCGAGAACACTGAAGCTTTCTTT. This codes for CASSQDRGENTEAFF.

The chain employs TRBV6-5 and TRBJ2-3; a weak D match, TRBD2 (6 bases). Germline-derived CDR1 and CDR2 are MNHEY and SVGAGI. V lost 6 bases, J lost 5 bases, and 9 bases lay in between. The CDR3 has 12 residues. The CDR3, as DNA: TGTGCCAGCAGCCTGGGGGGAGATACGCAGTATTTT. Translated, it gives CASSLGGDTQYF.

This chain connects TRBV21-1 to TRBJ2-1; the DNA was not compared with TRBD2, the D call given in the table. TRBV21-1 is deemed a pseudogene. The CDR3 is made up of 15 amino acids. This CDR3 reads CARSKRLGYYNEQFF. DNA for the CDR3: TGTGCCAGGTCCAAACGACTAGGGTACTACAATGAGCAGTTCTTC.

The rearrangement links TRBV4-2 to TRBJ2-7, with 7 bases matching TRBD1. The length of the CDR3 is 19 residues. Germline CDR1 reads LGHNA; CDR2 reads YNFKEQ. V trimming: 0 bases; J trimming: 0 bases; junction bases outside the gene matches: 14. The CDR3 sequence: CASSQEGDRVFSGSYEQYF. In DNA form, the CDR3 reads TGTGCCAGCAGCCAAGAGGGAGACAGGGTGTTCAGCGGCTCCTACGAGCAGTACTTC.

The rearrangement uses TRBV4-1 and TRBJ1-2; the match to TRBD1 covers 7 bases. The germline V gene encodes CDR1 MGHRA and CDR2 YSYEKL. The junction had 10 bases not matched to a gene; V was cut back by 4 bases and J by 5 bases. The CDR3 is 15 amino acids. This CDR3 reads CASSPVPGTAYGYTF. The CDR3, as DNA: TGCGCCAGCAGCCCCGTTCCAGGGACAGCATATGGCTACACCTTC.

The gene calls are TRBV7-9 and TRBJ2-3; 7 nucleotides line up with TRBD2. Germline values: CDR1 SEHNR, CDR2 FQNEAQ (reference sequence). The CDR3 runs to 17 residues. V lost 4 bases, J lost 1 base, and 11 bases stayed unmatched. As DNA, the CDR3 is TGTGCCAGCAGCTCGCGGACGCGTCTAGCGGGCACAGATACGCAGTATTTT. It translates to CASSSRTRLAGTDTQYF. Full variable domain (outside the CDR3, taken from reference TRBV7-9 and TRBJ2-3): DTGVSQNPRHKITKRGQNVTFRCDPISEHNRLYWYRQTLGQGPEFLTYFQNEAQLEKSRLLSDRFSAERPKGSFSTLEIQRTEQGDSAMYLCASSSRTRLAGTDTQYFGPGTRLTVL.

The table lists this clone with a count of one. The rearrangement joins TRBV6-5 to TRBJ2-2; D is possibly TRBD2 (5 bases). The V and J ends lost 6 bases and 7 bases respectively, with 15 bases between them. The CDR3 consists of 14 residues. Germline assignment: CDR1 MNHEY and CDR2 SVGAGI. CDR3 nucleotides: TGTGCCAGCAGAAGATTCCACGGGATCGGGGAGCTGTTTTTT. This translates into CASRRFHGIGELFF.

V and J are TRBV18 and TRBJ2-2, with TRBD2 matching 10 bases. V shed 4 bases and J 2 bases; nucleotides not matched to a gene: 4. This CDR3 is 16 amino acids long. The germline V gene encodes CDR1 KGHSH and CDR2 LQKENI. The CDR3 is CASSRASGGNTGELFF. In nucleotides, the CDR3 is TGTGCCAGCTCACGCGCTAGCGGGGGAAACACCGGGGAGCTGTTTTTT. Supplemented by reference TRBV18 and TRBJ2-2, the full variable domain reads NAGVMQNPRHLVRRRGQEARLRCSPMKGHSHVYWYRQLPEEGLKFMVYLQKENIIDESGMPKERFSAEFPKEGPSILRIQQVVRGDSAAYFCASSRASGGNTGELFFGEGSRLTVL.

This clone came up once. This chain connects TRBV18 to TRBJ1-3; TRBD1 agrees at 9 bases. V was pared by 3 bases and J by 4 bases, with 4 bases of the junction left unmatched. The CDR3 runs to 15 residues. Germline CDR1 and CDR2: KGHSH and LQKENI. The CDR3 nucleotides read TGTGCCAGCTCACCGGCCGGGACAGGGGGAAACACCATATATTTT. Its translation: CASSPAGTGGNTIYF.

CDR3 sequence (DNA): TGTGCCACCAGCAGGAACCGGGACAGGGACACCGGGGAGCTGTTTTTT. This codes for CATSRNRDRDTGELFF. J is TRBJ2-2 and V is TRBV15, with 9 positions matching TRBD1. With V trimmed by 3 bases and J by 3 bases, 5 bases remained unmatched. The CDR3 extends over 16 amino acids. Germline CDR1 reads LNHNV; CDR2 reads YYDKDF (reference sequence).

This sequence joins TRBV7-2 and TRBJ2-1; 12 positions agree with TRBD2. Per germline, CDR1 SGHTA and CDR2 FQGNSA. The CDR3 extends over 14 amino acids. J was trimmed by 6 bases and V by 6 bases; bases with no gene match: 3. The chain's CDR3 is CASSVTSGGNEQFF. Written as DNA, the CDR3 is TGTGCCAGCAGTGTGACTAGCGGGGGCAATGAGCAGTTCTTC.

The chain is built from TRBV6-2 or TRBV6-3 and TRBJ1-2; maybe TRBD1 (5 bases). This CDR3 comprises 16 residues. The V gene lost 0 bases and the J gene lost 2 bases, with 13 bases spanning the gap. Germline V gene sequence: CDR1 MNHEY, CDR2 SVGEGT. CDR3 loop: CASSYSTATINYGYTF. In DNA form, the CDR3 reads TGTGCCAGCAGTTACTCGACAGCCACAATAAACTATGGCTACACCTTC.

The DNA of the CDR3 is TGTGCCAGCAATCATGGACGGGGTAGCAATCAGCCCCAGCATTTT. It is translated as CASNHGRGSNQPQHF. The gene calls are TRBV6-5 and TRBJ1-5, with unresolved D. Germline lookup yields CDR1 MNHEY and CDR2 SVGAGI. The length of the CDR3 is 15 residues. Trimming pared 7 bases from V and 0 bases from J, leaving 13 bases between.

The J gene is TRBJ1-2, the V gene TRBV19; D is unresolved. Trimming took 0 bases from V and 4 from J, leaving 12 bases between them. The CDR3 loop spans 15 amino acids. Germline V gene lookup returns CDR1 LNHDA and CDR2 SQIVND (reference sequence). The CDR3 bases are TGTGCCAGTAGTATAGATGGAGGGTACGGCTATGGCTACACCTTC. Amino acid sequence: CASSIDGGYGYGYTF.

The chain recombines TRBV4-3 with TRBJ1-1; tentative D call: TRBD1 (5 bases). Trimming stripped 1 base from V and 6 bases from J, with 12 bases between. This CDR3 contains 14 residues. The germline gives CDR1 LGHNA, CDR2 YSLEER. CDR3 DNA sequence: TGCGCCAGCAGCCAAGGGGGGGGGATGGCTGAAGCTTTCTTT. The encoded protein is CASSQGGGMAEAFF.

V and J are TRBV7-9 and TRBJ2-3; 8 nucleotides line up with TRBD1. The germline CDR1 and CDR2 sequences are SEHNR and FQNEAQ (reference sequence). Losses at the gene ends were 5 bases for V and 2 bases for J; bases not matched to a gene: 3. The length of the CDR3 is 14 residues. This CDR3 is CASSRDRPTDTQYF. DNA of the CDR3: TGTGCCAGCAGCCGGGACAGGCCCACAGATACGCAGTATTTT.

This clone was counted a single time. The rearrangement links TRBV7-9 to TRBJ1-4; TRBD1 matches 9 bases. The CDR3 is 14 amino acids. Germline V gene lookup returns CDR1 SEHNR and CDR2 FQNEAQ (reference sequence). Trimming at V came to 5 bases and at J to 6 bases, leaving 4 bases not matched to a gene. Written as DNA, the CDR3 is TGTGCCAGCAGCCTTCGGACAGGGGATGAAAAACTGTTTTTT. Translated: CASSLRTGDEKLFF.

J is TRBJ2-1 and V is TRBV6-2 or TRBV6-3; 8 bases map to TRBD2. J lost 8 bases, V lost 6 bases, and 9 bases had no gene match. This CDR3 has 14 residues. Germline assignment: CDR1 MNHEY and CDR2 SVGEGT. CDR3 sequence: CASSPGTSVDEQFF. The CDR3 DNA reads TGTGCCAGCAGCCCCGGGACTAGTGTCGATGAGCAGTTCTTC.

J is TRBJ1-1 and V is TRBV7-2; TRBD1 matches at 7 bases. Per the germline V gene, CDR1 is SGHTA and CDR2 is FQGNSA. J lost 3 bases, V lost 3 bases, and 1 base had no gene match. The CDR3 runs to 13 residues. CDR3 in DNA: TGTGCCAGCAGCTTGACAGGGCACACTGAAGCTTTCTTT. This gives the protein CASSLTGHTEAFF.

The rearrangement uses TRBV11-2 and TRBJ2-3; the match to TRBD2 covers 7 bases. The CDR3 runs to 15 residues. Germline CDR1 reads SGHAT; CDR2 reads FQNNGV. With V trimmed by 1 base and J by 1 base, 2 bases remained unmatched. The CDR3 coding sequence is TGTGCCAGCAGCTTAGGGGCGGGAGGCACAGATACGCAGTATTTT. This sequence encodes CASSLGAGGTDTQYF.

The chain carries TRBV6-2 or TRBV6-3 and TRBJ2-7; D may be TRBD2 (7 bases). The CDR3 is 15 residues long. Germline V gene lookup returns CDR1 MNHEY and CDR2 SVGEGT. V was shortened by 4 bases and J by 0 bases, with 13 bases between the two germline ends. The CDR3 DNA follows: TGTGCCAGCAGTTTCGGGCGGGGGCCCTCCTACGAGCAGTACTTC. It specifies CASSFGRGPSYEQYF.

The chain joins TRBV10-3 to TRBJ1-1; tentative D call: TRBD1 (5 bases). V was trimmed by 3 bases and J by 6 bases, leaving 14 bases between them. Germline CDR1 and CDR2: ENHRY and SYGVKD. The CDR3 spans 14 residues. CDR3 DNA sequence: TGTGCCATCAGTGAAGGGGCGACGGGTTCTGAAGCTTTCTTT. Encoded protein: CAISEGATGSEAFF.

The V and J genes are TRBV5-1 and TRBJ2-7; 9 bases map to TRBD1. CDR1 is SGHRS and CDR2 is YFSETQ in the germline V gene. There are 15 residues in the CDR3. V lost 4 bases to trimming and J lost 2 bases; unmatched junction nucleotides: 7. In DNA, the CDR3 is TGCGCCAGCAGCCAAAGGACAGGGGACCCCTACGAGCAGTACTTC. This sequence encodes CASSQRTGDPYEQYF.